Given below is one T cell receptor beta chain in context. Per the germline V gene, CDR1 is LGHDT and CDR2 is YNNKEL (reference sequence). The CDR3 totals 15 residues. V lost 4 bases and J lost 3; bases outside the gene matches: 9. These data are taken from a study of blood T cell repertoires in COVID-19. Data came from immunoSEQ multiplex PCR; TCRdb stores just in-frame clones and leaves some out. Among over 130,000 clones, more than 65% were seen once, and the ten largest hold around 8.6%. V gene TRBV3-1 (or the pseudogene TRBV3-2) combines with J gene TRBJ2-7; 7 nucleotides line up with TRBD1. The TCR comes from a human donor in a cohort sampled during active COVID-19. Sample: peripheral blood. The CDR3 region is CASSRGQEAHYEQYF. The CDR3 nucleotides read TGTGCCAGCAGCCGAGGACAGGAGGCCCACTACGAGCAGTACTTC.